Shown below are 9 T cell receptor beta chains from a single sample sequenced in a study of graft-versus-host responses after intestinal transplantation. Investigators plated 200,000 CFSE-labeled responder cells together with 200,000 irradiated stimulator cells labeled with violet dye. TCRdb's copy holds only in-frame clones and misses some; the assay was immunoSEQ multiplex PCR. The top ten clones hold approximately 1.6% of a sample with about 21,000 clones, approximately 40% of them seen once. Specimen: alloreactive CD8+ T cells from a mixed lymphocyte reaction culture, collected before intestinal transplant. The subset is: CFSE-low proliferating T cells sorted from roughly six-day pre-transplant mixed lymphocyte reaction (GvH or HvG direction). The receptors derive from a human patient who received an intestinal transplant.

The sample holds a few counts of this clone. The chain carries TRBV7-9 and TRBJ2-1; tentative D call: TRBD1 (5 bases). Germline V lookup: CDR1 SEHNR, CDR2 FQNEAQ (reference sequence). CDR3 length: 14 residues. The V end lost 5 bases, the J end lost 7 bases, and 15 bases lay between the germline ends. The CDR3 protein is CASSPSLKGNEQFF. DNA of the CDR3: TGTGCCAGCAGCCCTAGTCTCAAGGGGAATGAGCAGTTCTTC.

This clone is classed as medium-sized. In DNA, the CDR3 is TGTGCCAGCAGTACGCCGGGACTACCATACAATGAGCAGTTCTTC. Protein product: CASSTPGLPYNEQFF. V is TRBV7-3 and J is TRBJ2-1; 7 bases match TRBD2. The trim removed 6 bases at V and 4 bases at J, leaving 9 bases unmatched. The CDR3 has 15 residues. CDR1 SGHTA and CDR2 FQGTGA come from the germline V gene.

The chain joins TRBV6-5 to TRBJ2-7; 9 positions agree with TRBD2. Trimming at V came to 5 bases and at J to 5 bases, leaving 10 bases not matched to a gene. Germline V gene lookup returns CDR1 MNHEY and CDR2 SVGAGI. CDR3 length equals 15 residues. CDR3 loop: CASSVLSSGINEQYF. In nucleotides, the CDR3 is TGTGCCAGCAGTGTGCTATCTAGCGGGATCAACGAGCAGTACTTC.

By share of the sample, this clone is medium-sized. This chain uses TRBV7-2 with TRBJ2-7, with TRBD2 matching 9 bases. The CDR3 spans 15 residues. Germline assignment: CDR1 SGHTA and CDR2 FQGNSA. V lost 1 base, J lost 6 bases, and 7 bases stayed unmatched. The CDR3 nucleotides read TGTGCCAGCAGCTTAGTTCGTCTAGCGGGATCCGAGCAGTACTTC. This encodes CASSLVRLAGSEQYF. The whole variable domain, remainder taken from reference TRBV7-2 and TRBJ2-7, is GAGVSQSPSNKVTEKGKDVELRCDPISGHTALYWYRQSLGQGLEFLIYFQGNSAPDKSGLPSDRFSAERTGGSVSTLTIQRTQQEDSAVYLCASSLVRLAGSEQYFGPGTRLTVT.

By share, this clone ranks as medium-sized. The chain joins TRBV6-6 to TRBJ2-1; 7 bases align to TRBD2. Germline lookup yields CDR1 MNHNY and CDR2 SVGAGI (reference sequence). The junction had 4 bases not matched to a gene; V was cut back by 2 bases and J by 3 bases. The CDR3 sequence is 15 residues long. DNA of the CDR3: TGTGCCAGCAGTTACAAGCGGGGCGTCTACAATGAGCAGTTCTTC. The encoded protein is CASSYKRGVYNEQFF.

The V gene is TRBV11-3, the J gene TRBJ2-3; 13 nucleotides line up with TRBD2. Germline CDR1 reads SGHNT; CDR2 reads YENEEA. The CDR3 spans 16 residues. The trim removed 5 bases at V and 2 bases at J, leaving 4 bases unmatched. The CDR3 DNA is TGTGCCAGCAGCGTGGGGACTAGCGGGGCCACAGATACGCAGTATTTT. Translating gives CASSVGTSGATDTQYF. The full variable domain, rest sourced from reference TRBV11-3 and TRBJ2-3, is EAGVVQSPRYKIIEKKQPVAFWCNPISGHNTLYWYLQNLGQGPELLIRYENEEAVDDSQLPKDRFSAERLKGVDSTLKIQPAELGDSAVYLCASSVGTSGATDTQYFGPGTRLTVL.

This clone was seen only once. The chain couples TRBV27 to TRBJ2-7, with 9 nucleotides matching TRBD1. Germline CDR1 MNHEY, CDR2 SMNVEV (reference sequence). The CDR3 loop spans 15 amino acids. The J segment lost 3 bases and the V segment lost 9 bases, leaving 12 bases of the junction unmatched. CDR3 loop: CASATGTGPYYEQYF. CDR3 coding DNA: TGTGCCAGTGCGACCGGGACAGGGCCCTACTACGAGCAGTACTTC.

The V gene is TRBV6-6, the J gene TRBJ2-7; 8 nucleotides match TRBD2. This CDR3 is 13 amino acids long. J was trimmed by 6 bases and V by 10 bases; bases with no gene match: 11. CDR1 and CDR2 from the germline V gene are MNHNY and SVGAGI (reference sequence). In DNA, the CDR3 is TGTGCCACCTCCCAGCGGGAGAACGGCGAGCAGTACTTC. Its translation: CATSQRENGEQYF.

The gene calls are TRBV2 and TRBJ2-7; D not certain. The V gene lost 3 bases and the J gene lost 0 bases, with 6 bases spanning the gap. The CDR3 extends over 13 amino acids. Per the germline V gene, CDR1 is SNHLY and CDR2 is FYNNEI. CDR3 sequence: CASSDLSSYEQYF. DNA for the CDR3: TGTGCCAGCAGTGATCTTAGCTCCTACGAGCAGTACTTC.